This T cell receptor beta chain was retrieved from a study of blood T cell repertoires in COVID-19. Study context: The samples span acute and convalescent COVID-19 from the United States, Italy and Spain.

Per the study methods: Amplification with reference gene primers provided the estimates of nucleated cell counts. TCRdb's table, derived via immunoSEQ multiplex PCR, lists solely in-frame clones and lacks some. V and J calls and clone size follow that table, whereas D and trimming were derived from the DNA. The sample consists of 200,000 to 300,000 clones, 80% to 90% of them appearing once. The CDR3 is 12 amino acids. V was pared by 4 bases and J by 7 bases, with 3 bases of the junction left unmatched. The origin of this receptor is a middle-aged woman with acute or convalescent COVID-19. This chain links TRBV12-3 or TRBV12-4 with TRBJ1-2; 7 bases agree with TRBD1. The material sequenced was peripheral blood. DNA of the CDR3: TGTGCCAGCAGTTCACAGGGGTTTGGCTACACCTTC. Residues: CASSSQGFGYTF.